These 8 T cell receptor beta chains originate from one sample sequenced in a study of blood T cell repertoires in COVID-19. Clones were read by immunoSEQ multiplex PCR, and TCRdb kept only the in-frame ones, dropping some. The sample carries 200,000 to 250,000 clones, approximately 90% recorded once. The material sequenced was PBMCs or T cells enriched from blood (not recorded which). These receptors were taken from a man in his fifties or sixties who had been exposed to COVID-19.

The V call is TRBV10-3, the J call TRBJ1-1; 7 bases align to TRBD1. From germline, CDR1 is ENHRY and CDR2 SYGVKD. This CDR3 is 17 amino acids long. The J segment lost 1 base and the V segment lost 3 bases, leaving 11 bases of the junction unmatched. The CDR3 loop reads CAISDQGTETANTEAFF. The CDR3 DNA sequence: TGTGCCATCAGTGACCAAGGGACAGAAACTGCGAACACTGAAGCTTTCTTT.

V gene TRBV25-1 combines with J gene TRBJ2-5, with D maybe TRBD2 (5 bases). The CDR3 is made up of 14 amino acids. CDR1 and CDR2 (germline): MGHDK, SYGVNS. Trimming shortened V by 1 base and J by 6 bases, and 12 bases separated the two germline ends. The CDR3 coding sequence is TGTGCCAGCAGTGAATTTGAGGGTCGGAAGACCCAGTACTTC. It is translated as CASSEFEGRKTQYF.

The rearrangement joins TRBV28 to TRBJ1-5; D gene ambiguous. V dropped 6 bases and J dropped 4 bases, with 10 bases sitting between them. CDR3 length: 13 amino acids. Germline V CDR1 and CDR2: MDHEN, SYDVKM. The DNA for the CDR3 is TGTGCCAGCAGGAGTTATTATAATCAGCCCCAGCATTTT. It translates to CASRSYYNQPQHF. Filled out from reference TRBV28 and TRBJ1-5, the complete variable domain reads DVKVTQSSRYLVKRTGEKVFLECVQDMDHENMFWYRQDPGLGLRLIYFSYDVKMKEKGDIPEGYSVSREKKERFSLILESASTNQTSMYLCASRSYYNQPQHFGDGTRLSIL.

The rearrangement joins TRBV9 to TRBJ1-3; D is perhaps TRBD1 (6 bases). The V end was cut by 0 bases, the J end by 9 bases, with 16 bases between. This CDR3 has 15 residues. The germline gives CDR1 SGDLS, CDR2 YYNGEE. CDR3 residues: CASSVEQGKGRTIYF. The CDR3 DNA reads TGTGCCAGCAGCGTAGAACAGGGAAAAGGACGCACCATATATTTT. The full variable domain, its missing parts supplied by reference TRBV9 and TRBJ1-3, is DSGVTQTPKHLITATGQRVTLRCSPRSGDLSVYWYQQSLDQGLQFLIQYYNGEERAKGNILERFSAQQFPDLHSELNLSSLELGDSALYFCASSVEQGKGRTIYFGEGSWLTVV.

This clone was counted a few times. The V and J genes are TRBV5-4 and TRBJ2-3; D possibly corresponds to TRBD1 (5 bases). CDR1 SGHNT and CDR2 YYREEE come from the germline V gene (reference sequence). V was pared by 2 bases and J by 3 bases, with 7 bases between. This CDR3 comprises 13 residues. CDR3 sequence (DNA): TGTGCCAGCAGCTTACAGGCGACAGATACGCAGTATTTT. Its protein is CASSLQATDTQYF.

The gene calls are TRBV27 and TRBJ1-1; D unclear. The CDR3 totals 14 residues. The germline V gene encodes CDR1 MNHEY and CDR2 SMNVEV (reference sequence). Trimming took off 3 bases at V and 0 bases at J, with 8 bases between the two ends. The CDR3: CASSFDGLNTEAFF. CDR3 sequence (DNA): TGTGCCAGCAGTTTTGACGGGTTGAACACTGAAGCTTTCTTT.

Of note for this clone: The sample carries other DNA sequences with the same CDR3. The chain recombines TRBV6-5 with TRBJ2-7; TRBD1 is a possible D gene (7 bases). The CDR3 is 15 residues long. The V end was cut by 0 bases, the J end by 3 bases, with 12 bases between. The germline V gene has CDR1 MNHEY and CDR2 SVGAGI. The CDR3 region is CASSYSPQGGYEQYF. DNA for the CDR3: TGTGCCAGCAGTTACTCTCCCCAGGGGGGCTACGAGCAGTACTTC.

The V gene is TRBV2, the J gene TRBJ2-5; D remains unclear. Germline V lookup: CDR1 SNHLY, CDR2 FYNNEI. With 7 bases removed from V and 1 base from J, the gap between germline ends came to 7 bases. This CDR3 is 12 amino acids long. The CDR3 is CASTYSQETQYF. The CDR3 coding sequence is TGTGCCAGCACATACAGCCAAGAGACCCAGTACTTC.